Below, 18 T cell receptor beta chains from the same sample are listed, as sequenced in a study of T cell responses to AZD1222 COVID-19 vaccine. Method: immunoSEQ multiplex PCR; TCRdb's copy keeps in-frame clones and lacks some. The data contain under 80,000 clones, about four fifths of them seen just once; the ten biggest clones take up about 27%. The specimen comprised peripheral blood, sampled 28 days after the second AZD1222 dose. Receptors were obtained from an adult who received the AZD1222 COVID-19 vaccine.

The rearrangement links TRBV6-5 to TRBJ1-5, with 9 bases lining up with TRBD1. The CDR3 contains 14 residues. CDR1 and CDR2 (germline): MNHEY, SVGAGI. Losses at the gene ends were 6 bases for V and 3 bases for J; bases not matched to a gene: 3. CDR3 residues: CASRQQGANQPQHF. CDR3 nucleotide sequence: TGTGCCAGCAGACAACAGGGGGCCAATCAGCCCCAGCATTTT.

V and J are TRBV27 and TRBJ1-3; D possibly corresponds to TRBD1 (5 bases). Trimming stripped 2 bases from V and 4 bases from J, with 6 bases between. Germline CDR1 and CDR2: MNHEY and SMNVEV (reference sequence). The CDR3 sequence is 13 residues long. The CDR3: CASSLGAGNTIYF. The CDR3 coding sequence is TGTGCCAGCAGTTTAGGGGCGGGAAACACCATATATTTT.

The rearrangement joins TRBV15 to TRBJ1-1, with D maybe TRBD1 (6 bases). Germline CDR1 reads LNHNV; CDR2 reads YYDKDF (reference sequence). The CDR3 is made up of 13 amino acids. V was trimmed by 1 base and J by 5 bases, leaving 8 bases between them. CDR3 sequence (DNA): TGTGCCACCAGCAGAGGGACAGCAACTGAAGCTTTCTTT. Its protein product is CATSRGTATEAFF.

This chain connects TRBV5-6 to TRBJ2-5; possibly TRBD1 for D (6 bases). With 0 bases removed from V and 0 bases from J, the gap between germline ends came to 9 bases. CDR1 and CDR2 from the germline V gene are SGHDT and YYEEEE. This CDR3 is 15 amino acids long. CDR3 sequence reads: CASSLAGQNQETQYF. The CDR3, as DNA: TGTGCCAGCAGCTTGGCCGGACAGAACCAAGAGACCCAGTACTTC.

This clone was detected only once. The chain uses TRBV25-1 and TRBJ1-3; 7 bases are a match to TRBD1. Germline CDR1 and CDR2: MGHDK and SYGVNS. Germline trimming cut 7 bases from V and 0 bases from J; bases unmatched to any gene: 15. This CDR3 contains 18 residues. The CDR3 reads CASTGLPQGRSSGNTIYF. CDR3 coding DNA: TGTGCCAGCACCGGACTACCACAGGGGCGAAGCTCTGGAAACACCATATATTTT.

The chain has TRBV6-6 and TRBJ2-7, with D possibly TRBD1 on 5 matching bases. The germline V gene encodes CDR1 MNHNY and CDR2 SVGAGI (reference sequence). Trimming removed 6 bases from V and 6 bases from J, with 12 bases in between. The CDR3 runs to 12 residues. The CDR3 region is CASSQTAGEQYF. CDR3 nucleotides: TGTGCCAGCAGCCAGACAGCTGGCGAGCAGTACTTC.

The rearrangement links TRBV24-1 to TRBJ2-3; possible D gene TRBD1, 6 bases. Trimming cost V 9 bases and J 9 bases, with 18 bases left between them. The CDR3 is made up of 13 amino acids. Germline V CDR1 and CDR2: KGHDR, SFDVKD. The CDR3 coding sequence is TGTGCCACCGGCGCCCAAGGGGGAGAAACGCAGTATTTT. As protein: CATGAQGGETQYF.

V is TRBV19 and J is TRBJ2-3, with D tentatively TRBD2 (6 bases). There are 12 residues in the CDR3. Germline CDR1 LNHDA, CDR2 SQIVND (reference sequence). Trimming took 3 bases from V and 7 from J, leaving 8 bases between them. DNA of the CDR3: TGTGCCAGTAGTATCGGACTAAATACGCAGTATTTT. It specifies CASSIGLNTQYF. The whole variable domain, filled in from reference TRBV19 and TRBJ2-3, reads DGGITQSPKYLFRKEGQNVTLSCEQNLNHDAMYWYRQDPGQGLRLIYYSQIVNDFQKGDIAEGYSVSREKKESFPLTVTSAQKNPTAFYLCASSIGLNTQYFGPGTRLTVL.

The V and J genes are TRBV12-3 or TRBV12-4 and TRBJ1-5; D remains unclear. V was cut by 1 base and J by 7 bases, with 8 bases left in between. The CDR3 runs 13 residues. The DNA of the CDR3 is TGTGCCAGCAGTTTAGACGGCGAACAGCCCCAGCATTTT. It is translated as CASSLDGEQPQHF.

The chain joins TRBV27 to TRBJ2-3; weak D call: TRBD1 (5 bases). CDR1 and CDR2 (germline): MNHEY, SMNVEV (reference sequence). V shed 2 bases and J shed 5 bases, with 17 bases lying between them. The CDR3 is made up of 16 amino acids. The CDR3 nucleotides read TGTGCCAGCAGTTTAGGTCCCACAGGAACGGTAGATACGCAGTATTTT. Its protein is CASSLGPTGTVDTQYF.

This chain connects TRBV6-5 to TRBJ1-2, with TRBD1 matching 8 bases. V shed 8 bases, J shed 3 bases, and the junction held 8 bases outside the gene matches. The CDR3 runs 14 residues. Germline V gene data show CDR1 as MNHEY and CDR2 as SVGAGI. This chain's CDR3 is CASHGAGGDYGYTF. CDR3 DNA: TGTGCCAGCCATGGGGCAGGGGGCGACTATGGCTACACCTTC.

This clone was observed a handful of times. The V gene is TRBV24-1, the J gene TRBJ2-3; D is ambiguous. With 6 bases removed from V and 6 bases from J, the gap between germline ends came to 6 bases. The CDR3 runs to 11 residues. The germline CDR1 and CDR2 sequences are KGHDR and SFDVKD. The CDR3 spells CATSTTDTQYF. The CDR3 DNA is TGTGCCACCAGTACGACGGATACGCAGTATTTT.

V gene TRBV11-2 combines with J gene TRBJ1-6, with D unresolved. Germline-derived CDR1 and CDR2 are SGHAT and FQNNGV. The CDR3 spans 15 residues. V lost 0 bases and J lost 5, with 8 bases in between. The CDR3 is CASSLDGSDNSPLHF. CDR3 nucleotides: TGTGCCAGCAGCTTAGACGGTTCGGATAATTCACCCCTCCACTTT.

The chain recombines TRBV27 with TRBJ1-5, with D perhaps matching TRBD1 (5 bases). V was pared by 2 bases and J by 3 bases, with 8 bases between. This CDR3 has 14 residues. Germline V CDR1 and CDR2: MNHEY, SMNVEV (reference sequence). CDR3 loop: CASSLGAYNQPQHF. The CDR3 bases are TGTGCCAGCAGTTTAGGGGCCTACAATCAGCCCCAGCATTTT.

The V gene is TRBV5-6, the J gene TRBJ1-5; tentatively, D is TRBD1 (5 bases). The CDR3 runs to 16 residues. Germline loops: CDR1 SGHDT, CDR2 YYEEEE. Deletions cut 4 bases from V and 4 bases from J, with 18 bases between. The CDR3 loop is CASSAWTSQPNQPQHF. As DNA, the CDR3 is TGTGCCAGCAGCGCATGGACATCCCAGCCGAATCAGCCCCAGCATTTT. Complete variable domain (other parts from reference TRBV5-6 and TRBJ1-5): DAGVTQSPTHLIKTRGQQVTLRCSPKSGHDTVSWYQQALGQGPQFIFQYYEEEERQRGNFPDRFSGHQFPNYSSELNVNALLLGDSALYLCASSAWTSQPNQPQHFGDGTRLSIL.

This clone was seen more than once but under ten times. The chain joins TRBV4-3 to TRBJ1-2, with a possible D match to TRBD1 (5 bases). The ends were cut back, 4 bases at V and 1 base at J, with 13 bases in the middle. CDR1 LGHNA and CDR2 YSLEER come from the germline V gene. This CDR3 is built from 15 residues. CDR3 sequence (DNA): TGCGCCAGCAGCCCCCAGGGATCGTTTAACTATGGCTACACCTTC. This sequence encodes CASSPQGSFNYGYTF.

This clone was picked up a small number of times. Other nucleotide sequences in the sample specify the same CDR3. The J gene is TRBJ1-1, the V gene TRBV5-4, with no clear D. The germline V and J ends were trimmed by 2 bases and 2 bases, with 4 bases remaining between them. This CDR3 is built from 12 residues. CDR1 is SGHNT, CDR2 YYREEE, per germline (reference sequence). CDR3 sequence reads: CASSFLNTEAFF. The DNA for the CDR3 is TGTGCCAGCAGCTTCCTAAACACTGAAGCTTTCTTT.

This chain links TRBV6-5 with TRBJ2-1; 7 bases map to TRBD2. The CDR3 has 16 residues. Germline V lookup: CDR1 MNHEY, CDR2 SVGAGI. V gave up 0 bases and J gave up 4 bases; unmatched junction bases: 6. The CDR3 here is CASSYSGGFGYNEQFF. The CDR3, as DNA: TGTGCCAGCAGTTACTCCGGGGGGTTTGGGTACAATGAGCAGTTCTTC.